Presented here are 18 T cell receptor beta chains from one specimen sequenced in a study of regulatory T cells in long-lasting Graves disease. HTBI primers from iRepertoire and Arm-PCR of CDR3 regions yielded the TCR beta libraries. TCRdb re-analysed the multiplex PCR reads in MiXCR, keeping a single row per CDR3 protein. The profile shows hundreds of thousands of distinct CDR3 sequences, around 16% of them singletons. The time point here: newly diagnosed GD, antithyroid drugs for less than 3 months. With RNA extracted from PBMCs as input, the TCR library was made. This same sample was also part of a study on T cells in Graves' hyperthyroidism and ophthalmopathy.

The sample here was peripheral blood mononuclear cells (PBMCs), taken at new diagnosis, from a patient treated with antithyroid drugs. Receptors were obtained from a man aged 18 to 35 with Graves disease.

This clonotype came up a few times. The chain carries TRBV12-3 or TRBV12-4 and TRBJ1-6; the D is unclear. V dropped 0 bases and J dropped 14 bases, with 11 bases sitting between them. The CDR3 contains 13 residues. DNA for the CDR3: TGTGCCAGCAGTTTAGCGGCCGGGTTTGCCCTCCACTTT. Translation gives CASSLAAGFALHF.

This clonotype showed up many times. The CDR3 nucleotides are TGTGCCAGCAGCAGCACATACGGGAGATACAATGAGCAGTTCTTC. Protein: CASSSTYGRYNEQFF. The chain links TRBV7-6 to TRBJ2-1; TRBD2 is a possible D gene (6 bases). CDR3 length equals 15 residues. CDR1 SGHVS and CDR2 FNYEAQ come from the germline V gene. V was clipped by 5 bases and J by 4 bases, with 15 bases between them.

This chain joins TRBV6-2 or TRBV6-3 and TRBJ1-5; perhaps TRBD1 as D (6 bases). V gave up 5 bases and J gave up 5 bases, with 13 bases separating them. The CDR3 has 14 amino acids. Germline V gives CDR1 MNHEY, CDR2 SVGEGT. The CDR3 sequence is CASSRNRADQPQHF. CDR3 DNA sequence: TGTGCCAGCAGTCGTAACAGGGCTGATCAGCCCCAGCATTTT.

This clonotype was detected a few times. The chain joins TRBV12-3 or TRBV12-4 to TRBJ1-2; a weak D match, TRBD1 (5 bases). V lost 5 bases, J lost 4 bases, and 14 bases lay in between. The CDR3 is 14 residues long. The DNA of the CDR3 is TGTGCCAGCAGTGCCGGGACCCTCCCCTATGGCTACACCTTC. This translates into CASSAGTLPYGYTF.

V is TRBV2 and J is TRBJ2-3; 7 nucleotides align to TRBD2. The CDR3 extends over 13 amino acids. Trimming removed 9 bases from V and 1 base from J; junction bases left unmatched: 4. Germline CDR1 and CDR2: SNHLY and FYNNEI. The CDR3 bases are TGTGCCAGGGGGGGGGTAGGCACAGATACGCAGTATTTT. It specifies CARGGVGTDTQYF.

This clonotype was detected only a few times. Being one base from a much bigger clone, this may be a read error. The chain joins TRBV12-3 or TRBV12-4 to TRBJ1-4; no firm D call. CDR3 length: 14 residues. Trimming cost V 8 bases and J 5 bases, with 15 bases left between them. DNA for the CDR3: TGTGCCAGCGGTGAGACGGTTGCGAATGAAAAACTGTTTTTT. It codes for CASGETVANEKLFF.

The V gene is TRBV6-1, the J gene TRBJ2-1; no clear D gene. CDR1 is MNHNS and CDR2 is SASEGT in the germline V gene. This CDR3 has 13 amino acids. V gave up 0 bases and J gave up 8 bases, with 8 bases separating them. Here the CDR3 DNA reads TGTGCCAGCAGTGAAGCGCTTCTTTATGAGCAGTTCTTC. Its translation is CASSEALLYEQFF.

Worth noting for this clonotype: A much more abundant neighbour one base away suggests this may be a read error. CDR3 region: CAWSKGLEAFF. The CDR3 coding sequence is TGTGCCTGGAGTAAAGGACTCGAAGCTTTCTTT. The V gene is TRBV30, the J gene TRBJ1-1, with D unresolved. This CDR3 comprises 11 residues. Germline CDR1 reads GTSNPN; CDR2 reads SVGIG (reference sequence). The V end was cut by 2 bases, the J end by 8 bases, with 9 bases between.

The J gene is TRBJ1-2, the V gene TRBV7-9, with 11 bases matching TRBD1. The germline gives CDR1 SEHNR, CDR2 FQNEAQ (reference sequence). The CDR3 is made up of 18 amino acids. Trimming cost V 4 bases and J 3 bases; bases outside gene matches: 13. The CDR3 loop is CASSSSRDRGIPDYGYTF. The DNA for the CDR3 is TGTGCCAGCAGCTCCAGCCGGGACAGGGGGATTCCTGACTATGGCTACACCTTC.

This clonotype appeared many times. The chain couples TRBV20-1 to TRBJ2-5, with D perhaps assigned TRBD1 or TRBD2 (5 bases each). In germline, CDR1 is DFQATT, CDR2 SNEGSKA (reference sequence). The ends were cut back, 0 bases at V and 7 bases at J, with 21 bases in the middle. The CDR3 has 16 amino acids. Here the CDR3 reads CSAREPRGRSLPTQYF. CDR3 DNA: TGCAGTGCTAGAGAACCCCGGGGACGGAGCCTTCCGACCCAGTACTTC.

Many counts were recorded for this clonotype. The genes are TRBV20-1 and TRBJ2-1; 12 positions match TRBD2. Germline CDR1 DFQATT, CDR2 SNEGSKA (reference sequence). After removal of 0 bases from V and 3 bases from J, the junction contained 3 bases not matched to a gene. The CDR3 has 16 residues. The CDR3 DNA reads as TGCAGTGCTAGAGACCTGACTAGCGGGAGCTACAATGAGCAGTTCTTC. Its translation is CSARDLTSGSYNEQFF.

This clonotype was detected ten times or more. V usage is TRBV15 and J usage is TRBJ1-4, with D possibly being TRBD1 (6 bases). CDR1 LNHNV and CDR2 YYDKDF come from the germline V gene (reference sequence). Between the trimmed V and J ends, which lost 1 base and 7 bases, there was a span of 13 bases. CDR3 length: 15 residues. This chain's CDR3 is CATSRGRGASEKLFF. In DNA, the CDR3 is TGTGCCACCAGCAGAGGAAGGGGGGCGAGTGAAAAACTGTTTTTT.

This clonotype showed up many times. V usage is TRBV28 and J usage is TRBJ2-7; 8 bases map to TRBD2. The CDR3 contains 15 residues. V trimming: 3 bases; J trimming: 6 bases; junction bases outside the gene matches: 10. CDR1 and CDR2 (germline): MDHEN, SYDVKM. CDR3 in DNA: TGTGCCAGCAGTTTTTGGGGGAGGGCGGGGGGCGAGCAGTACTTC. It is translated as CASSFWGRAGGEQYF.

The genes are TRBV13 and TRBJ1-1; weak D call: TRBD1 (6 bases). V gave up 3 bases and J gave up 4 bases, with 18 bases separating them. CDR3 length equals 16 residues. In germline, CDR1 is PRHDT, CDR2 FYEKMQ (reference sequence). This CDR3 is CASSFQQGRTGTEAFF. The DNA of the CDR3 is TGTGCCAGCAGCTTCCAGCAGGGGCGCACGGGCACTGAAGCTTTCTTT.

The gene calls are TRBV9 and TRBJ1-1; tentative D call: TRBD1 (5 bases). The CDR3 sequence is 14 residues long. The germline V gene has CDR1 SGDLS and CDR2 YYNGEE. V was cut by 0 bases and J by 6 bases, with 12 bases left in between. This CDR3 is CASSVVAGGAEAFF. The CDR3 nucleotides are TGTGCCAGCAGCGTAGTGGCGGGGGGGGCTGAAGCTTTCTTT.

The rearrangement joins TRBV9 to TRBJ2-7; 8 bases are a match to TRBD2. CDR1 and CDR2 from the germline V gene are SGDLS and YYNGEE. The J segment lost 5 bases and the V segment lost 0 bases, leaving 10 bases of the junction unmatched. This CDR3 region has 16 residues. The CDR3 region is CASSVEIASGSNEQYF. Written as DNA, the CDR3 is TGTGCCAGCAGCGTAGAAATCGCCAGCGGGAGTAACGAGCAGTACTTC. Filled out from reference TRBV9 and TRBJ2-7, the complete variable domain reads DSGVTQTPKHLITATGQRVTLRCSPRSGDLSVYWYQQSLDQGLQFLIQYYNGEERAKGNILERFSAQQFPDLHSELNLSSLELGDSALYFCASSVEIASGSNEQYFGPGTRLTVT.

This clonotype was counted a single time. A far larger clone differs by one base, so this is likely a read error. The V and J genes are TRBV11-2 and TRBJ2-3; perhaps TRBD2 as D (5 bases). Germline loops: CDR1 SGHAT, CDR2 FQNNGV. The CDR3 runs 13 residues. The CDR3 protein is CASSPTRVNKRYF. The CDR3 nucleotides are TGTGCCAGCAGCCCAACCCGGGTCAATAAGCGGTACTTC.

This sequence joins TRBV12-3 or TRBV12-4 and TRBJ2-3, with TRBD2 matching 11 bases. The CDR3 length is 17 residues. With 5 bases clipped from V and 2 bases from J, the junction kept 9 bases outside the gene matches. CDR3 DNA sequence: TGTGCCAGCAGTGCTGGGACTAGCGGAGGGAACACAGATACGCAGTATTTT. It codes for CASSAGTSGGNTDTQYF.